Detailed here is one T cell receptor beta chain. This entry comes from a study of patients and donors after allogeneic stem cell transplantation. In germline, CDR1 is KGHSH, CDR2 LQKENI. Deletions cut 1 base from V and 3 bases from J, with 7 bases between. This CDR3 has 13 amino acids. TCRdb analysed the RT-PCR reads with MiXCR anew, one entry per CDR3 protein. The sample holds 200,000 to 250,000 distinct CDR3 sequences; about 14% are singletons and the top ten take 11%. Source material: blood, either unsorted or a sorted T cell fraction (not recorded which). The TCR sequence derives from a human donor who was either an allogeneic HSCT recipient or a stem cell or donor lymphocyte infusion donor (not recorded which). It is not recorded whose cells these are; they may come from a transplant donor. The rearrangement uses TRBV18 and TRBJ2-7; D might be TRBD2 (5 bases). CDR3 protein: CASSPLGNYEQYF. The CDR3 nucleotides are TGTGCCAGCTCACCACTCGGGAACTACGAGCAGTACTTC. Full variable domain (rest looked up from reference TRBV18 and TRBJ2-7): NAGVMQNPRHLVRRRGQEARLRCSPMKGHSHVYWYRQLPEEGLKFMVYLQKENIIDESGMPKERFSAEFPKEGPSILRIQQVVRGDSAAYFCASSPLGNYEQYFGPGTRLTVT.